This T cell receptor beta chain came from a study of human T cells and chemical hapten exposure. For the study at large: Subjects had 2% DPC placed on about 2 cm by about 2 cm of upper inner arm skin for sensitization.

Trimming shortened V by 5 bases and J by 6 bases, and 13 bases separated the two germline ends. Germline loops: CDR1 DFQATT, CDR2 SNEGSKA (reference sequence). This CDR3 is built from 12 residues. Time point specified: patch test 2, 6 weeks after DPC sensitization. Treatment: therapeutic diphenylcyclopropenone sensitization with weekly scalp DPC. MiXCR was run by TCRdb on the RACE reads, yielding one entry per CDR3 protein. The table has about 42,000 distinct CDR3 sequences, 8.9% seen once. This clonotype came up many times. The clonotype was recovered from a woman aged 35 to 49 with alopecia areata. Some clones in this sample may be carry-over from other donors' samples. Sequencing used whole blood, obtained in connection with sensitization to the hapten diphenylcyclopropenone (DPC). V is TRBV20-1 and J is TRBJ2-5; D tentatively reads TRBD1 or TRBD2 (5 bases each). CDR3 bases: TGCAGTGCTTTCTCCGGGGCGCAGACCCAGTACTTC. Encoded protein: CSAFSGAQTQYF.